These 15 T cell receptor beta chains originate from one sample sequenced in a study of beta chain features in type 1 diabetes. Of the isolated RNA, all was reverse transcribed, and so the sequenced material was expressed TCRB transcripts. Here immunoSEQ multiplex PCR was the method, and the copy in TCRdb shows in-frame clones only, minus some. The sample consists of under 400,000 clones, about 18% of them appearing once. Specimen: naive CD4+ T cells from blood. These receptors were obtained from a woman aged 18 to 35 in good health.

This clone was observed a handful of times. The CDR3 DNA reads as TGTGCCAGCAGCGTAGAAGGGGCCGAAGGCTCTGAAGCTTTCTTT. This sequence encodes CASSVEGAEGSEAFF. The chain couples TRBV9 to TRBJ1-1; perhaps TRBD1 as D (5 bases). The CDR3 runs 15 residues. Germline V CDR1 and CDR2: SGDLS, YYNGEE. The V and J ends lost 0 bases and 6 bases respectively, with 15 bases between them.

This clone turned up a few times. V usage is TRBV5-1 and J usage is TRBJ1-2; D gene unclear. CDR1 is SGHRS, CDR2 YFSETQ, per germline. V lost 4 bases and J 5 bases, leaving 12 bases between the germline ends. This CDR3 is 13 amino acids long. The CDR3 region is CASSPGNQYGYTF. The DNA for the CDR3 is TGCGCCAGCAGCCCCGGGAACCAATATGGCTACACCTTC.

This clone was observed a handful of times. The V call is TRBV7-3, the J call TRBJ2-2, with no clear D. Germline-derived CDR1 and CDR2 are SGHTA and FQGTGA. The CDR3 is 14 amino acids. The V end was cut by 5 bases, the J end by 1 base, with 8 bases between. The CDR3 bases are TGTGCCAGCAGCGTCCGTCGGAACACCGGGGAGCTGTTTTTT. It is translated as CASSVRRNTGELFF.

The rearrangement joins TRBV4-1 to TRBJ2-5; 7 nucleotides align to TRBD2. The CDR3 runs 19 residues. Germline trimming cut 5 bases from V and 5 bases from J; bases unmatched to any gene: 23. Germline CDR1 MGHRA, CDR2 YSYEKL. The CDR3 is CASSLRPRGGGDGQETQYF. CDR3 DNA sequence: TGCGCCAGCAGCTTAAGGCCGCGAGGTGGGGGGGACGGTCAGGAGACCCAGTACTTC.

This clone has only one observation. The chain couples TRBV27 to TRBJ1-1; 10 nucleotides match TRBD1. Germline V gives CDR1 MNHEY, CDR2 SMNVEV (reference sequence). J lost 5 bases, V lost 2 bases, and 11 bases had no gene match. The CDR3 sequence is 17 residues long. The CDR3 bases are TGTGCCAGCAGTTTAAAGGGGACAGGGGTGCGAAGAACTGAAGCTTTCTTT. It is translated as CASSLKGTGVRRTEAFF.

The chain links TRBV29-1 to TRBJ2-7; D is perhaps TRBD1 (5 bases). From germline, CDR1 is SQVTM and CDR2 ANQGSEA. The CDR3 has 16 amino acids. V lost 6 bases and J lost 3, with 24 bases in between. The CDR3 loop reads CSVPGQSVLGLYEQYF. CDR3 bases: TGCAGCGTCCCCGGGCAGAGTGTTCTGGGGCTCTACGAGCAGTACTTC.

A few counts support this clone. The V call is TRBV2, the J call TRBJ2-5; D not certain. The germline CDR1 and CDR2 sequences are SNHLY and FYNNEI. CDR3 size: 11 residues. With 6 bases removed from V and 3 bases from J, the gap between germline ends came to 5 bases. CDR3: CASRPEETQYF. Here the CDR3 DNA reads TGTGCCAGCAGACCAGAAGAGACCCAGTACTTC.

This clone showed up just a few times. The V and J genes are TRBV25-1 and TRBJ2-1; no definite D call. CDR3 length equals 11 residues. CDR1 and CDR2 (germline): MGHDK, SYGVNS. Trimming took off 7 bases at V and 2 bases at J, with 3 bases between the two ends. CDR3 residues: CASTAYNEQFF. CDR3 sequence (DNA): TGTGCCAGCACCGCCTACAATGAGCAGTTCTTC.

This clone was detected only a few times. This rearrangement joins TRBV4-2 to TRBJ2-1, with 9 positions matching TRBD2. V lost 1 base to trimming and J lost 14 bases; unmatched junction nucleotides: 15. The CDR3 runs to 16 residues. Per germline, CDR1 LGHNA and CDR2 YNFKEQ. CDR3 sequence reads: CASSQGAGASGANEFF. Here the CDR3 DNA reads TGTGCCAGCAGCCAAGGGGCGGGCGCTAGCGGGGCGAACGAGTTCTTC.

The chain uses TRBV7-3 and TRBJ2-1; maybe TRBD2 (5 bases). V was trimmed by 5 bases and J by 6 bases, leaving 17 bases between them. Germline V gives CDR1 SGHTA, CDR2 FQGTGA. The CDR3 totals 15 residues. The DNA for the CDR3 is TGTGCCAGCAGCCCGGAACCCCGGAGGATCAATGAGCAGTTCTTC. This encodes CASSPEPRRINEQFF.

The chain carries TRBV15 and TRBJ2-3; D is uncertain. The ends were cut back, 3 bases at V and 7 bases at J, with 11 bases in the middle. CDR3 size: 13 residues. CDR1 LNHNV and CDR2 YYDKDF come from the germline V gene (reference sequence). In nucleotides, the CDR3 is TGTGCCACCAGCAGCCGAGGAGTCAATACGCAGTATTTT. It is translated as CATSSRGVNTQYF.

The chain combines TRBV7-2 with TRBJ1-5; D is ambiguous. Trimming took off 2 bases at V and 6 bases at J, with 8 bases between the two ends. In germline, CDR1 is SGHTA, CDR2 FQGNSA. The CDR3 consists of 13 residues. CDR3 amino acids: CASSLPGSQPQHF. The CDR3 DNA is TGTGCCAGCAGCTTACCCGGTAGTCAGCCCCAGCATTTT.

A few counts support this clone. The chain couples TRBV2 to TRBJ1-3, with 8 bases matching TRBD1. The CDR3 covers 13 residues. CDR1 and CDR2 from the germline V gene are SNHLY and FYNNEI. J lost 5 bases, V lost 10 bases, and 7 bases had no gene match. The CDR3: CATGQGIRNTIYF. DNA for the CDR3: TGTGCCACCGGACAGGGCATACGAAACACCATATATTTT.

V and J are TRBV7-2 and TRBJ2-7; 9 positions agree with TRBD2. Germline V gene sequence: CDR1 SGHTA, CDR2 FQGNSA. The length of the CDR3 is 14 residues. V dropped 4 bases and J dropped 3; count of bases not matched to a gene: 4. CDR3 bases: TGTGCCAGCAGCTCTCTTAGCGGGAGCTACGAGCAGTACTTC. It encodes CASSSLSGSYEQYF.

The CDR3 loop is CASSLGGGLYEQYF. CDR3 DNA sequence: TGTGCCAGCAGCTTAGGGGGGGGCCTCTACGAGCAGTACTTC. This chain joins TRBV7-2 and TRBJ2-7; maybe TRBD2 (7 bases). Trimming took 1 base from V and 3 from J, leaving 10 bases between them. Germline-derived CDR1 and CDR2 are SGHTA and FQGNSA. The CDR3 contains 14 residues.